This T cell receptor beta chain was profiled in a study of blood T cell repertoires in COVID-19. Study summary: COVID-19 samples, acute and convalescent, were from the United States, Italy and Spain. PBMCs, B-cell-depleted T cells, or T cells provided the cDNA or gDNA that made up the material.

This clone was recorded only once. CDR3 length equals 16 residues. Germline loops: CDR1 SGHNT, CDR2 YYREEE (reference sequence). V was pared by 0 bases and J by 0 bases, with 12 bases between. Authors' data handling: Amplification with reference gene primers provided the estimates of nucleated cell counts. Some clones are missing from TCRdb's copy, which holds only in-frame ones; the method was immunoSEQ multiplex PCR. The V and J calls and the clone size are those of that table, but D and trimming were determined from the DNA. The sample has more than 65,000 clones, about 83% seen once. This chain uses TRBV5-4 with TRBJ1-2, with D tentatively TRBD1 (6 bases). The sample taken for sequencing was peripheral blood. This TCR was sampled from a man aged 60 to 75 with acute or convalescent COVID-19. The DNA of the CDR3 is TGTGCCAGCAGCTTGGTGGGGGCCTCAGCTAACTATGGCTACACCTTC. Its protein is CASSLVGASANYGYTF.